This T cell receptor (beta chain) is from a study of early T cells in non-severe SARS-CoV-2 infection. For the study at large: Sequencing was performed on bulk RNA from unsorted whole blood, leaving chains unpaired.

This clonotype has more than one count but fewer than ten. The library protocol tagged individual cDNA molecules with unique molecular identifiers. One entry per CDR3 protein results from TCRdb running MiXCR on the 5' RACE reads. This sample has about 60,000 distinct CDR3 sequences, with around 6% found just once. Sequenced material: whole blood. The source is an adult who was a healthcare worker with PCR-confirmed SARS-CoV-2 infection or an uninfected control (not recorded which).

CDR3 in amino acids: CASSLDPSGLPRQFF. DNA of the CDR3: TGTGCCAGCAGCTTAGACCCTAGCGGGCTCCCCCGACAGTTCTTC. The chain employs TRBV7-2 and TRBJ2-1, with TRBD2 matching over 8 bases. Trimming took 1 base from V and 13 from J; bases not matched to a gene: 12. CDR3 length: 15 residues. Germline V lookup: CDR1 SGHTA, CDR2 FQGNSA.